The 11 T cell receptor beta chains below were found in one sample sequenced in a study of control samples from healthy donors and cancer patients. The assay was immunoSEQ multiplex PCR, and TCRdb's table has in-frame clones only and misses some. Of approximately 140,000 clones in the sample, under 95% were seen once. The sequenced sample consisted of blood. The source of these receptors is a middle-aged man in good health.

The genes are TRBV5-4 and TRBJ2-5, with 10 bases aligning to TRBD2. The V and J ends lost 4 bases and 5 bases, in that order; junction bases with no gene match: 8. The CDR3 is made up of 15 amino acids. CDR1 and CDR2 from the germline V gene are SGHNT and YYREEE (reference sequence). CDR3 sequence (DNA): TGTGCCAGCAGCCCTAGCGGGAGCCAAGGCGAGACCCAGTACTTC. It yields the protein CASSPSGSQGETQYF.

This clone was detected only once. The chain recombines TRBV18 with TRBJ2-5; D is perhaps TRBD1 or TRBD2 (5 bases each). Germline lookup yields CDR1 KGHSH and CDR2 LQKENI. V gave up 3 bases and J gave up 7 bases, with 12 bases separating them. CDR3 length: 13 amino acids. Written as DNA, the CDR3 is TGTGCCAGCTCACCTAGTCCGAGGGGGACCCAGTACTTC. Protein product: CASSPSPRGTQYF.

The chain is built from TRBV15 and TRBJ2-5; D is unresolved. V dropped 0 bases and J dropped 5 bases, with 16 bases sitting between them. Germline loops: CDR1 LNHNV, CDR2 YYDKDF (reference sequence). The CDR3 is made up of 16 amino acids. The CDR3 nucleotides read TGTGCCACCAGCAGAGAAGGACGGCCGTTTCTGGAGACCCAGTACTTC. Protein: CATSREGRPFLETQYF.

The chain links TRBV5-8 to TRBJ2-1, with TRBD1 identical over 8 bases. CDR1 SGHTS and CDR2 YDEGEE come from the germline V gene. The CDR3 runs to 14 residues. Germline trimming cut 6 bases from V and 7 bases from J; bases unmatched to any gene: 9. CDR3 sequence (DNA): TGTGCCAGCACCTTCAGGGGGCCCGGGAATGAGCAGTTCTTC. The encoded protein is CASTFRGPGNEQFF.

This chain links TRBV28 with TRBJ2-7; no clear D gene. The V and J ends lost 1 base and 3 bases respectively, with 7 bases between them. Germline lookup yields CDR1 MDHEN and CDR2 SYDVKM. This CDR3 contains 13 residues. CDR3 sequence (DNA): TGTGCCAGCAGTTTATCTTCCGTCTACGAGCAGTACTTC. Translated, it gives CASSLSSVYEQYF.

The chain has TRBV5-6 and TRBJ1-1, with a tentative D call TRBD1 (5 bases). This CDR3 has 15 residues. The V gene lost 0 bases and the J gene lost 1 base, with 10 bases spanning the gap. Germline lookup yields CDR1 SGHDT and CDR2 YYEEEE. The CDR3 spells CASSLARGWNTEAFF. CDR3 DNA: TGTGCCAGCAGCTTGGCGAGGGGATGGAACACTGAAGCTTTCTTT.

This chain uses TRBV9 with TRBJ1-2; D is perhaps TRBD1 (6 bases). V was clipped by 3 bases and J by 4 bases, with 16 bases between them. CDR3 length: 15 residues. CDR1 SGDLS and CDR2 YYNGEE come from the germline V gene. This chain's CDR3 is CASSAGTPSGYGYTF. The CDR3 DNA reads TGTGCCAGCAGCGCAGGGACACCATCTGGCTATGGCTACACCTTC.

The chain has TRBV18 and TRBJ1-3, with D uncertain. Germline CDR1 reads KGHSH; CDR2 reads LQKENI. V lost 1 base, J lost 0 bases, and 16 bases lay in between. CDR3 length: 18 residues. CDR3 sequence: CASSPLSELGSSGNTIYF. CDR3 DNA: TGTGCCAGCTCACCACTCTCGGAGCTTGGAAGCTCTGGAAACACCATATATTTT. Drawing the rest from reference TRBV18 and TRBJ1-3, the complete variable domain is NAGVMQNPRHLVRRRGQEARLRCSPMKGHSHVYWYRQLPEEGLKFMVYLQKENIIDESGMPKERFSAEFPKEGPSILRIQQVVRGDSAAYFCASSPLSELGSSGNTIYFGEGSWLTVV.

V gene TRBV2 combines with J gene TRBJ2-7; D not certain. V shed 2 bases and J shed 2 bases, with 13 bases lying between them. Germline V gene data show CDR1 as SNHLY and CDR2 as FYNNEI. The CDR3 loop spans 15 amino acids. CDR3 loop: CASSESLADAYEQYF. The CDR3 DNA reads TGTGCCAGCAGTGAATCACTGGCAGATGCCTACGAGCAGTACTTC.

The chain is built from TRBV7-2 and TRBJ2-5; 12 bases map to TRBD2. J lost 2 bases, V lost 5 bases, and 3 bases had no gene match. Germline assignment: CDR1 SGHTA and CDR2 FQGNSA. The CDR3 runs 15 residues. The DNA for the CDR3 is TGTGCCAGCAGCGGGACTAGCGGGTTTCAAGAGACCCAGTACTTC. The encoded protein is CASSGTSGFQETQYF. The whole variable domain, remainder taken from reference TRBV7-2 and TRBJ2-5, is GAGVSQSPSNKVTEKGKDVELRCDPISGHTALYWYRQSLGQGLEFLIYFQGNSAPDKSGLPSDRFSAERTGGSVSTLTIQRTQQEDSAVYLCASSGTSGFQETQYFGPGTRLLVL.

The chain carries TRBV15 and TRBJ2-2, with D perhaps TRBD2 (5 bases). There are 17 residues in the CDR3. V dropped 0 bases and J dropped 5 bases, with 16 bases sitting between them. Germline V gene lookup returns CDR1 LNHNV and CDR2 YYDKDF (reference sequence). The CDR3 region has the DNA TGTGCCACCAGCAGAGATTACGAGGGCTCGAGGACCGGGGAGCTGTTTTTT. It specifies CATSRDYEGSRTGELFF.